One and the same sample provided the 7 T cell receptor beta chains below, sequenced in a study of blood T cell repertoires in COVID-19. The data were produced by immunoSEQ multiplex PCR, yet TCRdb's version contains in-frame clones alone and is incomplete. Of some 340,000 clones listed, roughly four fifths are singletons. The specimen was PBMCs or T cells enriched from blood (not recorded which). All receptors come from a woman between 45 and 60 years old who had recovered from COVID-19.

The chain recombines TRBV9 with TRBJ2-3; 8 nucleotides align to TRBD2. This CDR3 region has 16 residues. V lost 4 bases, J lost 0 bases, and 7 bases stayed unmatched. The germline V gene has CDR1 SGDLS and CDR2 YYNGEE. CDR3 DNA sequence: TGTGCCAGCAGCTTTACTCTAGCGGGCAGCACAGATACGCAGTATTTT. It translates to CASSFTLAGSTDTQYF.

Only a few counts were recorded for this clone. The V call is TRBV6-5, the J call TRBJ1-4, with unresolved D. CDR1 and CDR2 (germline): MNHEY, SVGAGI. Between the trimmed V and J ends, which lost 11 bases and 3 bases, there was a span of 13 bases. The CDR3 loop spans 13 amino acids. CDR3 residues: CAGRPEANEKLFF. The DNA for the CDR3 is TGTGCCGGTCGGCCGGAGGCTAATGAAAAACTGTTTTTT.

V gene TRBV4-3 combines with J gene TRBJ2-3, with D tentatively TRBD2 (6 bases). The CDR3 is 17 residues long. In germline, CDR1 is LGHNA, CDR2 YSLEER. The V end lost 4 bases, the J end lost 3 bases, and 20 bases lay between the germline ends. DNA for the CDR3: TGCGCCAGCAGCCCCACCTTCAGGGAGGTTTTTACAGATACGCAGTATTTT. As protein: CASSPTFREVFTDTQYF.

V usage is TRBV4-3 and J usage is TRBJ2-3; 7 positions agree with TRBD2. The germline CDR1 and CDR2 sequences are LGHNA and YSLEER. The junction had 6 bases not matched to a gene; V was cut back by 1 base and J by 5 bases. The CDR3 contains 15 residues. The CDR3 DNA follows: TGCGCCAGCAGCCAAGGAACGGGAGGTGGAGATACGCAGTATTTT. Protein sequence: CASSQGTGGGDTQYF.

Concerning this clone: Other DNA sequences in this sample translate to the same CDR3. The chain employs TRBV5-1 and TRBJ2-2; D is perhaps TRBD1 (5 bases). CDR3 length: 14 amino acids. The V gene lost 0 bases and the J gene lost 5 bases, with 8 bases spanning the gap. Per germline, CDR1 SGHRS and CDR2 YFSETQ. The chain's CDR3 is CASSLGQGTGELFF. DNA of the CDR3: TGCGCCAGCAGCTTGGGGCAGGGTACCGGGGAGCTGTTTTTT.

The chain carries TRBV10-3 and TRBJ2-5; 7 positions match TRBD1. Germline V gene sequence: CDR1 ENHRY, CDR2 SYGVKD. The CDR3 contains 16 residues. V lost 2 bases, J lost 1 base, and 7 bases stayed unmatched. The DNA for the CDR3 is TGTGCCATCAGTGAGCCCACCACAGGGGCCCAAGAGACCCAGTACTTC. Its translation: CAISEPTTGAQETQYF.

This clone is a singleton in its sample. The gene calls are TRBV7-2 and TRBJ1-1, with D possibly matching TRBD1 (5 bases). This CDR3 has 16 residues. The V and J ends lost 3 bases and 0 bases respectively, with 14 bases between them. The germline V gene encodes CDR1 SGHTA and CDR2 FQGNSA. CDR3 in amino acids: CASSFDPGSMNTEAFF. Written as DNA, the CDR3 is TGTGCCAGCAGCTTTGACCCAGGGTCCATGAACACTGAAGCTTTCTTT.